A single sample is the source of the 9 T cell receptor beta chains below, sequenced in a study of shared clonotypes between healthy human individuals. Using immunoSEQ multiplex PCR, the repertoire was profiled, and TCRdb retains in-frame clones only, with some absent. This sample has more than 450,000 clones; less than 85% occur once, and the top ten carry 13%. The specimen sequenced was PBMCs. These receptors were obtained from a woman in her thirties or forties in good health. Some clones in this sample may be carry-over from other donors' samples.

The chain employs TRBV6-6 and TRBJ2-1, with 7 bases identical to TRBD2. The CDR3 length is 16 residues. CDR1 and CDR2 (germline): MNHNY, SVGAGI (reference sequence). Trimming at V came to 5 bases and at J to 7 bases, leaving 14 bases not matched to a gene. In DNA, the CDR3 is TGTGCCAGCAGTCCCCCCGGGGCGGGAGAGGGGAATGAGCAGTTCTTC. Translation gives CASSPPGAGEGNEQFF.

A few counts support this clone. This rearrangement joins TRBV6-1 to TRBJ1-5; possible D gene TRBD1, 6 bases. CDR1 is MNHNS and CDR2 is SASEGT in the germline V gene. The CDR3 runs 16 residues. Trimming shortened V by 3 bases and J by 7 bases, and 19 bases separated the two germline ends. The CDR3 coding sequence is TGTGCCAGCAGTGATGACCTGGACAGAGGTGCGCAGCCCCAGCATTTT. It codes for CASSDDLDRGAQPQHF.

V is TRBV27 and J is TRBJ2-3, with D perhaps being TRBD1 or TRBD2 (5 bases each). CDR3 size: 17 residues. V gave up 5 bases and J gave up 0 bases, with 18 bases separating them. Germline CDR1 reads MNHEY; CDR2 reads SMNVEV (reference sequence). The CDR3 nucleotides are TGTGCCAGCAGTCCCCTGGGGGAGAGAACTAGCACAGATACGCAGTATTTT. Its translation: CASSPLGERTSTDTQYF.

In its sample, this clone was seen a few times. Other DNA sequences in the sample encode the same CDR3. The rearrangement links TRBV9 to TRBJ2-3; 10 nucleotides align to TRBD2. CDR3 length: 15 amino acids. V lost 1 base and J lost 3; bases outside the gene matches: 2. Looked up from germline, CDR1 is SGDLS and CDR2 is YYNGEE. CDR3 region: CASSVLAGATDTQYF. DNA of the CDR3: TGTGCCAGCAGCGTACTAGCGGGAGCAACAGATACGCAGTATTTT.

This clone occurred once. The chain joins TRBV2 to TRBJ2-7, with 10 positions matching TRBD2. The CDR3 sequence is 16 residues long. The germline CDR1 and CDR2 sequences are SNHLY and FYNNEI. V shed 3 bases, J shed 3 bases, and the junction held 8 bases outside the gene matches. The CDR3 loop is CASSDKGASGSYEQYF. CDR3 bases: TGTGCCAGCAGTGATAAGGGGGCTAGCGGGAGCTACGAGCAGTACTTC.

V gene TRBV7-2 combines with J gene TRBJ2-1, with 9 bases aligning to TRBD2. The ends lost 3 bases at V and 6 bases at J; junction bases unmatched: 15. Germline V lookup: CDR1 SGHTA, CDR2 FQGNSA. The CDR3 covers 18 residues. The CDR3 bases are TGTGCCAGCAGCTTTAAGGCTATAGCGGGAGAGACGGCCAATGAGCAGTTCTTC. It is translated as CASSFKAIAGETANEQFF.

The V gene is TRBV6-6, the J gene TRBJ2-1, with D perhaps assigned TRBD1 or TRBD2 (5 bases each). CDR1 is MNHNY and CDR2 is SVGAGI in the germline V gene (reference sequence). The V end was cut by 4 bases, the J end by 8 bases, with 18 bases between. This CDR3 comprises 15 residues. CDR3 sequence (DNA): TGTGCCAGCAGTTGGTCCGGGACGGAAGGCGATGAGCAGTTCTTC. It codes for CASSWSGTEGDEQFF.

V usage is TRBV7-3 and J usage is TRBJ2-1; D tentatively fits TRBD1 or TRBD2 (5 bases each). The CDR3 extends over 14 amino acids. Deletions cut 5 bases from V and 6 bases from J, with 14 bases between. Germline V gene data show CDR1 as SGHTA and CDR2 as FQGTGA. Written as DNA, the CDR3 is TGTGCCAGCAGCAGTGAGGGGAGTGGCAATGAGCAGTTCTTC. As protein: CASSSEGSGNEQFF. Full variable domain (remainder filled in from reference TRBV7-3 and TRBJ2-1): GAGVSQTPSNKVTEKGKYVELRCDPISGHTALYWYRQSLGQGPEFLIYFQGTGAADDSGLPNDRFFAVRPEGSVSTLKIQRTERGDSAVYLCASSSEGSGNEQFFGPGTRLTVL.

The CDR3 region is CASSFDRDMSYTF. The CDR3 DNA is TGTGCCAGCAGTTTCGACAGAGATATGAGCTACACCTTC. This rearrangement joins TRBV6-1 to TRBJ1-2, with a tentative D call TRBD1 (5 bases). The V gene lost 5 bases and the J gene lost 9 bases, with 16 bases spanning the gap. Germline CDR1 and CDR2: MNHNS and SASEGT. The CDR3 has 13 residues.